The table lists the clone carrying this T cell receptor beta chain with a few counts. The data derive from a study of T cells after yellow fever vaccination. There are 14 residues in the CDR3. J lost 0 bases, V lost 7 bases, and 3 bases had no gene match. In germline, CDR1 is KGHSH, CDR2 LQKENI. A 5'RACE template-switching step, the method used to make TCR cDNA, added a universal primer site and UMIs. TCRdb passed the 5' RACE reads through MiXCR, listing each CDR3 protein once. The sample holds a few hundred thousand distinct CDR3 sequences, about 4% seen once. This sequence originates from a man aged 18-30 years who received the YFV17D yellow fever vaccine. This specimen was PBMCs, taken 5 days after the yellow fever booster vaccination. The chain couples TRBV18 to TRBJ1-3, with 7 bases identical to TRBD1. CDR3: CASYGTDSGNTIYF. Here the CDR3 DNA reads TGTGCCAGCTACGGGACAGACTCTGGAAACACCATATATTTT.